Shown below are 27 T cell receptor beta chains from a single sample sequenced in a study of T cells in Graves' hyperthyroidism and ophthalmopathy. Amplification targeted TCR beta CDR3 regions from RNA transcripts. TCR CDR3 regions were first amplified by RT-PCR with HTBI primers. TCRdb reanalysed the multiplex PCR reads using MiXCR and keeps one entry per CDR3 protein. Of fewer than 700,000 distinct CDR3 sequences detected, more than 15% appear once; the ten largest clones hold about 16%. The material sequenced was blood. All receptors derive from a young woman with Graves' ophthalmopathy.

This clonotype came up a few times. V usage is TRBV2 and J usage is TRBJ1-6, with D perhaps TRBD1 (6 bases). The CDR3 has 20 residues. Germline CDR1 reads SNHLY; CDR2 reads FYNNEI. Trimming left V 10 bases short and J 5 bases short, with 33 bases between. CDR3 amino acids: CATGGLVGWGGRGDNSPLHF. The CDR3 region has the DNA TGTGCCACGGGCGGCCTTGTAGGATGGGGGGGCAGGGGCGATAATTCACCCCTCCACTTT.

This clonotype was seen only a few times. V is TRBV27 and J is TRBJ2-2; 11 bases match TRBD1. The CDR3 consists of 19 residues. V dropped 0 bases and J dropped 5; count of bases not matched to a gene: 11. Germline V gene data show CDR1 as MNHEY and CDR2 as SMNVEV (reference sequence). The CDR3: CASSLSTALGTGGTGELFF. Here the CDR3 DNA reads TGTGCCAGCAGTTTATCCACGGCCCTCGGGACAGGGGGTACCGGGGAGCTGTTTTTT.

This clonotype was seen ten or more times. This chain links TRBV28 with TRBJ1-1; possibly TRBD1 for D (5 bases). CDR3 length equals 16 residues. Germline CDR1 MDHEN, CDR2 SYDVKM. V was cut by 6 bases and J by 6 bases, with 23 bases left in between. CDR3 sequence: CASRIFRQSPFAEAFF. In DNA form, the CDR3 reads TGTGCCAGCAGGATCTTTAGACAGTCCCCTTTCGCTGAAGCTTTCTTT.

This clonotype showed up many times. The chain employs TRBV7-9 and TRBJ2-5; no definite D call. The CDR3 is 12 amino acids. CDR1 and CDR2 (germline): SEHNR, FQNEAQ (reference sequence). Trimming took 5 bases from V and 5 from J, leaving 9 bases between them. CDR3 residues: CASSGVRETQYF. The CDR3 coding sequence is TGTGCCAGCAGCGGTGTCCGGGAGACCCAGTACTTC.

This clonotype was observed a handful of times. The chain combines TRBV20-1 with TRBJ1-5; unclear D gene. V lost 1 base to trimming and J lost 0 bases, with 10 bases between them. Germline V gene lookup returns CDR1 DFQATT and CDR2 SNEGSKA (reference sequence). The CDR3 is 15 residues long. CDR3 protein: CSARVAESSNQPQHF. CDR3 nucleotides: TGCAGTGCTAGAGTGGCAGAATCTAGCAATCAGCCCCAGCATTTT.

In its sample, this clonotype was seen many times. This chain joins TRBV20-1 and TRBJ2-7; D possibly corresponds to TRBD2 (5 bases). CDR1 is DFQATT, CDR2 SNEGSKA, per germline (reference sequence). The CDR3 length is 13 residues. The V end lost 3 bases, the J end lost 4 bases, and 13 bases lay between the germline ends. As DNA, the CDR3 is TGCAGTGCTAGGATGGGAGAAAGGTACGAGCAGTACTTC. Protein: CSARMGERYEQYF.

The rearrangement links TRBV6-2 or TRBV6-3 to TRBJ2-7; possible D gene TRBD2, 5 bases. The CDR3 has 14 residues. CDR1 is MNHEY, CDR2 SVGEGT, per germline. V lost 5 bases and J 0 bases, leaving 11 bases between the germline ends. The CDR3 protein is CASSDGLTSYEQYF. CDR3 nucleotides: TGTGCCAGCAGTGACGGACTTACCTCCTACGAGCAGTACTTC.

The sample holds many counts of this clonotype. The V call is TRBV20-1, the J call TRBJ1-5; 7 positions match TRBD1. The length of the CDR3 is 15 residues. V trimming: 1 base; J trimming: 4 bases; junction bases outside the gene matches: 7. Germline V gene lookup returns CDR1 DFQATT and CDR2 SNEGSKA (reference sequence). CDR3 coding DNA: TGCAGTGCTAGAGGTACAGGACAGGAAAATCAGCCCCAGCATTTT. Protein: CSARGTGQENQPQHF.

This clonotype was detected many times. The rearrangement links TRBV7-2 to TRBJ2-1; the D gene is possibly TRBD1 (6 bases). The CDR3 spans 13 residues. Germline CDR1 and CDR2: SGHTA and FQGNSA. Trimming left V 5 bases short and J 4 bases short, with 9 bases between. Here the CDR3 reads CASSTGQYNEQFF. The CDR3 DNA sequence: TGTGCCAGCAGCACCGGACAGTACAATGAGCAGTTCTTC.

This clonotype was observed many times. V gene TRBV28 combines with J gene TRBJ2-3; 10 bases align to TRBD2. V was clipped by 2 bases and J by 0 bases; unmatched bases: 5. Per the germline V gene, CDR1 is MDHEN and CDR2 is SYDVKM. The CDR3 sequence is 17 residues long. CDR3 region: CASSLGTSGASTDTQYF. The CDR3 coding sequence is TGTGCCAGCAGTTTAGGCACTAGCGGGGCTAGCACAGATACGCAGTATTTT.

Worth noting for this clonotype: A much larger clone differs by one base, so this may be a read error. This sequence joins TRBV28 and TRBJ1-4; D ambiguous. This CDR3 contains 10 residues. Germline-derived CDR1 and CDR2 are MDHEN and SYDVKM. CDR3 DNA sequence: TGTGCCAGCAGTGGGGAAAAACTGTCTTTT. The encoded protein is CASSGEKLSF.

This clonotype turned up a few times. The gene calls are TRBV2 and TRBJ1-3; 10 nucleotides match TRBD1. V dropped 8 bases and J dropped 2; count of bases not matched to a gene: 6. Germline values: CDR1 SNHLY, CDR2 FYNNEI. CDR3 size: 15 residues. The DNA for the CDR3 is TGTGCCAGCGGGACAGGGGTTCTCACTGGAAACACCATATATTTT. Translation: CASGTGVLTGNTIYF.

A note on this clonotype: This may stem from a read error, because a much larger clone lies one nucleotide away. The chain employs TRBV12-3 or TRBV12-4 and TRBJ2-7, with 10 bases fitting TRBD1. The CDR3 has 12 residues. V shed 5 bases, J shed 6 bases, and the junction held 1 base outside the gene matches. CDR3 coding DNA: TGTGCCAGCAGTGACAGGGGGCGCGAGCAGTACTTC. Translating gives CASSDRGREQYF.

The table lists this clonotype with a few counts. The chain has TRBV20-1 and TRBJ2-6; D assignment may be TRBD1 or TRBD2 (5 bases each). The CDR3 consists of 15 residues. Germline V gene sequence: CDR1 DFQATT, CDR2 SNEGSKA (reference sequence). V shed 4 bases and J shed 0 bases, with 10 bases lying between them. CDR3 amino acids: CSATGPVSGANVLTF. Written as DNA, the CDR3 is TGCAGTGCTACGGGACCGGTCTCTGGGGCCAACGTCCTGACTTTC.

This clonotype was seen only once. A much larger clone lies one base from this, so it may be a read error. The V and J genes are TRBV6-2 or TRBV6-3 and TRBJ2-1; 10 bases fit TRBD1. V gave up 5 bases and J gave up 12 bases; unmatched junction bases: 10. The germline V gene encodes CDR1 MNHEY and CDR2 SVGEGT. The CDR3 is 14 residues long. CDR3 bases: TGTGCCAGCAGTGTGACAGGGGGCAGGTATGGGCAGTTCTTC. Protein product: CASSVTGGRYGQFF.

This clonotype was counted many times. V is TRBV2 and J is TRBJ2-6, with D tentatively TRBD2 (5 bases). The CDR3 has 16 residues. Trimming pared 8 bases from V and 7 bases from J, leaving 21 bases between. Germline V CDR1 and CDR2: SNHLY, FYNNEI. CDR3: CASAGGQSLAANVLTF. CDR3 nucleotide sequence: TGTGCCAGCGCCGGCGGGCAGTCTCTGGCAGCCAACGTCCTGACTTTC.

The table lists this clonotype with a few counts. V usage is TRBV5-1 and J usage is TRBJ2-1; 12 bases agree with TRBD2. V dropped 4 bases and J dropped 4; count of bases not matched to a gene: 12. Per the germline V gene, CDR1 is SGHRS and CDR2 is YFSETQ. This CDR3 is built from 18 residues. CDR3 in amino acids: CASSPRLAGAPKYNEQFF. The DNA of the CDR3 is TGCGCCAGCAGCCCCAGACTAGCGGGGGCCCCAAAATACAATGAGCAGTTCTTC.

This clonotype was counted ten times or more. The V and J genes are TRBV11-2 and TRBJ1-2; no clear D gene. V was pared by 5 bases and J by 3 bases, with 19 bases between. The CDR3 covers 16 residues. CDR1 is SGHAT and CDR2 is FQNNGV in the germline V gene. Written as DNA, the CDR3 is TGTGCCAGCAGCCCTATCCCGCGGGAGGGAGACTATGGCTACACCTTC. Its protein product is CASSPIPREGDYGYTF. The full variable domain, in which reference TRBV11-2 and TRBJ1-2 provide the parts outside the CDR3, is EAGVAQSPRYKIIEKRQSVAFWCNPISGHATLYWYQQILGQGPKLLIQFQNNGVVDDSQLPKDRFSAERLKGVDSTLKIQPAKLEDSAVYLCASSPIPREGDYGYTFGSGTRLTVV.

This clonotype appeared many times. This chain uses TRBV28 with TRBJ2-1, with TRBD1 matching 9 bases. V lost 6 bases, J lost 8 bases, and 8 bases stayed unmatched. The length of the CDR3 is 14 residues. In germline, CDR1 is MDHEN, CDR2 SYDVKM. The CDR3 nucleotides read TGTGCCAGCAGCCATCGGACAGGGGCGGATGAGCAGTTCTTC. This encodes CASSHRTGADEQFF.

This clonotype was detected only a few times. The chain joins TRBV9 to TRBJ1-1; D is undetermined. Between the trimmed V and J ends, which lost 3 bases and 1 base, there was a span of 10 bases. From germline, CDR1 is SGDLS and CDR2 YYNGEE. The CDR3 has 14 residues. The DNA for the CDR3 is TGTGCCAGCAGCGCTAGTCAAGCGAACACTGAAGCTTTCTTT. Translation: CASSASQANTEAFF.

This chain links TRBV7-9 with TRBJ1-1; D unclear. In germline, CDR1 is SEHNR, CDR2 FQNEAQ (reference sequence). The V end lost 5 bases, the J end lost 10 bases, and 23 bases lay between the germline ends. This CDR3 has 15 residues. The CDR3 bases are TGTGCCAGCAGCCCCGTCGGGGAACTCAACTTGCGAGCTTTCTTT. Its protein product is CASSPVGELNLRAFF.

The gene calls are TRBV10-1 and TRBJ2-2; 8 bases align to TRBD1. The CDR3 loop spans 15 amino acids. After removal of 0 bases from V and 3 bases from J, the junction contained 0 bases not matched to a gene. Germline CDR1 reads WNHNN; CDR2 reads SYGVQD (reference sequence). CDR3 coding DNA: TGCGCCAGCAGTGAGTCGGACAGGGACACCGGGGAGCTGTTTTTT. Translation gives CASSESDRDTGELFF.

The chain employs TRBV27 and TRBJ1-2, with D unresolved. CDR1 is MNHEY, CDR2 SMNVEV, per germline (reference sequence). The CDR3 loop spans 15 amino acids. Trimming took off 6 bases at V and 0 bases at J, with 14 bases between the two ends. This CDR3 is CASSSADGANYGYTF. In DNA, the CDR3 is TGTGCCAGCAGCTCCGCCGATGGTGCTAACTATGGCTACACCTTC.

The V call is TRBV29-1, the J call TRBJ1-4, with D hard to call. This CDR3 has 12 residues. V lost 6 bases to trimming and J lost 8 bases, with 13 bases between them. CDR1 and CDR2 (germline): SQVTM, ANQGSEA. Here the CDR3 reads CSVWLTGEKLFF. Written as DNA, the CDR3 is TGCAGCGTATGGCTGACGGGAGAAAAACTGTTTTTT.

There are a few counts of this clonotype. This chain links TRBV20-1 with TRBJ2-7; D tentatively reads TRBD1 or TRBD2 (5 bases each). V lost 6 bases and J 4 bases, leaving 19 bases between the germline ends. The CDR3 length is 14 residues. The germline V gene has CDR1 DFQATT and CDR2 SNEGSKA (reference sequence). The CDR3 DNA reads TGCAGTGCCTACGACAATGGGGGAAGGTACGAGCAGTACTTC. This codes for CSAYDNGGRYEQYF.

The sample holds a few counts of this clonotype. The genes are TRBV14 and TRBJ2-2; D remains unclear. The CDR3 runs to 14 residues. Germline CDR1 and CDR2: SGHDN and FVKESK. Trimming stripped 4 bases from V and 5 bases from J, with 11 bases between. CDR3 region: CASSLEWLTGELFF. In DNA form, the CDR3 reads TGTGCCAGCAGCCTGGAGTGGTTGACCGGGGAGCTGTTTTTT. Filled out from reference TRBV14 and TRBJ2-2, the complete variable domain reads EAGVTQFPSHSVIEKGQTVTLRCDPISGHDNLYWYRRVMGKEIKFLLHFVKESKQDESGMPNNRFLAERTGGTYSTLKVQPAELEDSGVYFCASSLEWLTGELFFGEGSRLTVL.

The chain carries TRBV27 and TRBJ2-5, with 7 bases fitting TRBD1. Germline-derived CDR1 and CDR2 are MNHEY and SMNVEV (reference sequence). The V segment lost 5 bases and the J segment 1 base; nucleotides outside the gene matches: 7. This CDR3 has 15 amino acids. The CDR3 DNA reads TGTGCCAGCAGTCAACAGGGACAGCTCCAAGAGACCCAGTACTTC. Its protein is CASSQQGQLQETQYF.